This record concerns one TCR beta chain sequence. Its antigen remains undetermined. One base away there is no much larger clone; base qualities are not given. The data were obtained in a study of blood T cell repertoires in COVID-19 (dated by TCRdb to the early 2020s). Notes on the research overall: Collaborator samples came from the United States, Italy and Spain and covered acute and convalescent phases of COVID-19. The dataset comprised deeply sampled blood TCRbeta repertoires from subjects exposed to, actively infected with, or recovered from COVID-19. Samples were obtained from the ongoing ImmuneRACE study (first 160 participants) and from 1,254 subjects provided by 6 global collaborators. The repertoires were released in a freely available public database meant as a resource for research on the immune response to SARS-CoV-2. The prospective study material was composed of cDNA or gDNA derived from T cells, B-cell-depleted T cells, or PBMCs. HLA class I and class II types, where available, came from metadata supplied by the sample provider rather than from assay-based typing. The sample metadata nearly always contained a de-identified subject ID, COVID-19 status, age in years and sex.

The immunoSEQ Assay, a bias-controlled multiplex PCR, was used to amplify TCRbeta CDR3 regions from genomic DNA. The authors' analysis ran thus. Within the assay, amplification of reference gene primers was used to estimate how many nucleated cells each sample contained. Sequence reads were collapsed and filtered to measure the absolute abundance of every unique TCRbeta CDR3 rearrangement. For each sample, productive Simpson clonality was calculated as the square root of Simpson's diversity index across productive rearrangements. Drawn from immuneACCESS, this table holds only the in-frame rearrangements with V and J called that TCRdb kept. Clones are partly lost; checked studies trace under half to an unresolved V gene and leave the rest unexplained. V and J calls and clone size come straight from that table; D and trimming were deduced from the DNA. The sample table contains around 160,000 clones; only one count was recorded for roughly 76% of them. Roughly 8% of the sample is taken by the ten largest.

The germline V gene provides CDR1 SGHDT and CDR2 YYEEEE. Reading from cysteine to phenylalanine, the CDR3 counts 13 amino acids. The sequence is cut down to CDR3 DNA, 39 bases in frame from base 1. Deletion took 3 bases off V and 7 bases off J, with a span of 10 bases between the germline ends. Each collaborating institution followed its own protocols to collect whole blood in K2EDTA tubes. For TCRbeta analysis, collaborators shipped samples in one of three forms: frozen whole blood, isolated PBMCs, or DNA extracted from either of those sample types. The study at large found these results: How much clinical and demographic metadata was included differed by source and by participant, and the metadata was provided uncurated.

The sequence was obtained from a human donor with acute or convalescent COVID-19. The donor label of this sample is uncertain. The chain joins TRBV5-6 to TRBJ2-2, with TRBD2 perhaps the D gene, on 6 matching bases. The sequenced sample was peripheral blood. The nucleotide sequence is TGTGCCAGCAGCTGGGGGGTTGGCGGGGAGCTGTTTTTT. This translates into CASSWGVGGELFF.